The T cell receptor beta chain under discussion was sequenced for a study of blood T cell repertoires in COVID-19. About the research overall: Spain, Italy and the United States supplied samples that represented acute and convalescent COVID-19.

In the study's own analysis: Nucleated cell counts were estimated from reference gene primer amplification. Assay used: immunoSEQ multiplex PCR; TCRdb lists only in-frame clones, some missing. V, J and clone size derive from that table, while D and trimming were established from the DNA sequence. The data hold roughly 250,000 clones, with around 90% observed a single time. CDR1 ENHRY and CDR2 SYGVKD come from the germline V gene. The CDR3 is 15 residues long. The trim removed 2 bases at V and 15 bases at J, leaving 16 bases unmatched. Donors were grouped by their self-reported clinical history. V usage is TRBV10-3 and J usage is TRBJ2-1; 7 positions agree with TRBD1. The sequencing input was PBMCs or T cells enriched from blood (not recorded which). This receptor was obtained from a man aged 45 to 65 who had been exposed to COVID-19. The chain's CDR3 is CAISESRQGGSYGFF. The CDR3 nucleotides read TGTGCCATCAGTGAGAGTCGACAGGGTGGCTCGTACGGGTTCTTC.